A selection of T cell receptor beta chains follows, all from one sample in a study of blood T cell repertoires in COVID-19. Only in-frame clones appear in the TCRdb table, and some are missing; sequencing was by immunoSEQ multiplex PCR. Found here are roughly 200,000 clones, over 80% of them singletons; the top ten hold approximately 1.1%. Sequencing input: PBMCs or T cells enriched from blood (not recorded which). Every receptor here comes from a man aged 30-40 years who had recovered from COVID-19. CDR3s leave out the opening cysteine and the closing phenylalanine or tryptophan. Fields, in order: J gene, V gene, CDR3 protein.

j_call: TRBJ1-5
v_call: TRBV7-8
cdr3_aa: ASSLGANSNQPQH

j_call: TRBJ2-3
v_call: TRBV14
cdr3_aa: ASSQVAGSTDTQY

j_call: TRBJ2-7
v_call: TRBV7-9
cdr3_aa: ASTKGRPGLEVEQY

j_call: TRBJ2-3
v_call: TRBV19
cdr3_aa: ASSRTSGRGTDTQY

j_call: TRBJ1-2
v_call: TRBV6-6
cdr3_aa: ASSLTTANYGYT

j_call: TRBJ2-5
v_call: TRBV6-2/TRBV6-3
cdr3_aa: ASSWTSGRGGDQETQY

j_call: TRBJ2-3
v_call: TRBV19
cdr3_aa: ASSIPRGGTDTQY

j_call: TRBJ2-6
v_call: TRBV5-1
cdr3_aa: ASSTSSSGANVLT

j_call: TRBJ2-6
v_call: TRBV9
cdr3_aa: ASSPLQGLGANVLT

j_call: TRBJ1-2
v_call: TRBV2
cdr3_aa: ASSDRNYGYT

j_call: TRBJ1-2
v_call: TRBV24-1
cdr3_aa: ATSDSRWTKNYGYT

j_call: TRBJ2-7
v_call: TRBV18
cdr3_aa: ASTAGTGSYEQY

j_call: TRBJ2-3
v_call: TRBV5-1
cdr3_aa: ASSMTSGSTDTQY

j_call: TRBJ1-1
v_call: TRBV19
cdr3_aa: ASSIRRGPNTEAF

j_call: TRBJ1-2
v_call: TRBV6-2/TRBV6-3
cdr3_aa: ASSYSLMGRGNGYT

j_call: TRBJ2-1
v_call: TRBV10-3
cdr3_aa: AISAGAPYNEQF

j_call: TRBJ2-1
v_call: TRBV7-2
cdr3_aa: ASSVGTASYNEQF

j_call: TRBJ1-3
v_call: TRBV10-3
cdr3_aa: AISGWHADYSGNTIY

j_call: TRBJ2-1
v_call: TRBV7-9
cdr3_aa: ASSLAPGVEQF

j_call: TRBJ1-6
v_call: TRBV28
cdr3_aa: ASRGDTGLGSPLH

j_call: TRBJ1-5
v_call: TRBV27
cdr3_aa: ASRNRGRGNQPQH

j_call: TRBJ2-2
v_call: TRBV18
cdr3_aa: ASSYRENTGELF

j_call: TRBJ2-5
v_call: TRBV7-8
cdr3_aa: ASSLGDRGLQETQY

j_call: TRBJ1-2
v_call: TRBV23-1
cdr3_aa: ASSGDREGGNYGYT

j_call: TRBJ1-2
v_call: TRBV7-2
cdr3_aa: ASSLEHLGYT

j_call: TRBJ1-6
v_call: TRBV27
cdr3_aa: ASSATRTVYNSPLH

j_call: TRBJ1-1
v_call: TRBV9
cdr3_aa: ASSAQGARMNTEAF

j_call: TRBJ1-2
v_call: TRBV3-1/TRBV3-2
cdr3_aa: ASSPPGQGRGYT

j_call: TRBJ1-2
v_call: TRBV7-2
cdr3_aa: ASSLERGAVGDGYT

j_call: TRBJ2-1
v_call: TRBV3-1/TRBV3-2
cdr3_aa: ASSQYGGAYNEQF

j_call: TRBJ2-7
v_call: TRBV7-6
cdr3_aa: ASSAQGTPSVGEQY

j_call: TRBJ1-2
v_call: TRBV25-1
cdr3_aa: ATEGRDYT

j_call: TRBJ2-1
v_call: TRBV2
cdr3_aa: ASSGTTSGQQF

j_call: TRBJ2-3
v_call: TRBV2
cdr3_aa: ASSGFGGAVDTQY

j_call: TRBJ2-2
v_call: TRBV13
cdr3_aa: ANNRGDTGELF

j_call: TRBJ1-4
v_call: TRBV10-1
cdr3_aa: ASSENLRELF

j_call: TRBJ2-1
v_call: TRBV10-3
cdr3_aa: AISEPGTSIEQF